Shown below are 20 T cell receptor beta chains from a single sample sequenced in a study of T cell repertoires in cytomegalovirus infection. TCRdb re-analysed the reads in MiXCR, keeping a single row per CDR3 protein. Of some 450,000 distinct CDR3 sequences in the sample, 25% to 40% were seen once. The sample was PBMCs. The receptors were sampled from a human donor in good health (CMV status not recorded). Some clones in this sample may be carry-over from other donors' samples.

The table lists this clonotype with many counts. The chain has TRBV12-3 or TRBV12-4 and TRBJ2-1; no firm D call. The CDR3 contains 11 residues. V lost 5 bases, J lost 6 bases, and 5 bases lay in between. CDR3 loop: CASSPSNEQFF. CDR3 DNA: TGTGCCAGCAGTCCATCCAATGAGCAGTTCTTC.

This chain joins TRBV6-6 and TRBJ2-7; D not certain. Germline CDR1 and CDR2: MNHNY and SVGAGI (reference sequence). With 5 bases removed from V and 3 bases from J, the gap between germline ends came to 11 bases. The CDR3 runs to 13 residues. CDR3 in amino acids: CASSPNILYEQYF. CDR3 coding DNA: TGTGCCAGCAGTCCCAATATCCTCTACGAGCAGTACTTC.

This chain uses TRBV19 with TRBJ1-4, with D possibly matching TRBD1 (6 bases). The germline V and J ends were trimmed by 8 bases and 6 bases, with 22 bases remaining between them. Germline CDR1 reads LNHDA; CDR2 reads SQIVND (reference sequence). The CDR3 runs 16 residues. The CDR3 is CASAKIPGQGDEKLFF. In DNA form, the CDR3 reads TGTGCCAGTGCCAAGATTCCGGGACAAGGAGATGAAAAACTGTTTTTT.

Worth noting for this clonotype: This may be a read error, as it is one base from a much larger clone. The chain couples TRBV6-1 to TRBJ2-1; a weak D match, TRBD1 (6 bases). Germline lookup yields CDR1 MNHNS and CDR2 SASEGT. This CDR3 is 16 amino acids long. The CDR3 region has the DNA TGTGCCCGCAGTTCGGACAGCCCTGTGCCTTACAATGAGCAGTTCTTC. Translated, it gives CARSSDSPVPYNEQFF.

This clonotype was seen a handful of times. The rearrangement uses TRBV5-6 and TRBJ1-4; 8 nucleotides match TRBD1. Germline V gene lookup returns CDR1 SGHDT and CDR2 YYEEEE. Losses at the gene ends were 4 bases for V and 8 bases for J; bases not matched to a gene: 7. The CDR3 extends over 14 amino acids. DNA for the CDR3: TGTGCCAGCAGCAGGACAGGGTTCGGCGAAAAACTGTTTTTT. It codes for CASSRTGFGEKLFF.

The sample holds a few counts of this clonotype. This chain joins TRBV12-3 or TRBV12-4 and TRBJ1-5; D remains ambiguous. CDR3 size: 14 residues. Trimming cost V 2 bases and J 7 bases, with 12 bases left between them. The CDR3 bases are TGTGCCAGCAGTTTAAGTGGGGAAGGACAGCCCCAGCATTTT. This sequence encodes CASSLSGEGQPQHF.

The V call is TRBV2, the J call TRBJ2-5; D is unresolved. The CDR3 consists of 12 residues. CDR1 and CDR2 from the germline V gene are SNHLY and FYNNEI. V lost 7 bases and J 2 bases, leaving 8 bases between the germline ends. CDR3 in amino acids: CASNLVQETQYF. The CDR3 region has the DNA TGTGCCAGCAATCTAGTGCAAGAGACCCAGTACTTC.

The chain links TRBV25-1 to TRBJ2-1; D call uncertain. This CDR3 has 13 residues. Between the trimmed V and J ends, which lost 4 bases and 5 bases, there was a span of 9 bases. Per the germline V gene, CDR1 is MGHDK and CDR2 is SYGVNS. As DNA, the CDR3 is TGTGCCAGCAGTGCACAACGACACAATGAGCAGTTCTTC. As protein: CASSAQRHNEQFF.

This clonotype was detected once. DNA for the CDR3: TGTGCCTGGAGTGGGGGGGGGAAAACTGAAGCTTTCTTT. This sequence encodes CAWSGGGKTEAFF. The chain combines TRBV30 with TRBJ1-1, with D maybe TRBD1 (5 bases). CDR1 is GTSNPN, CDR2 SVGIG, per germline (reference sequence). Trimming took 1 base from V and 5 from J, leaving 11 bases between them. This CDR3 has 13 residues.

In its sample, this clonotype was seen a few times. This chain uses TRBV6-2 or TRBV6-3 with TRBJ1-1, with D hard to call. The V gene lost 5 bases and the J gene lost 4 bases, with 17 bases spanning the gap. The CDR3 contains 15 residues. Germline values: CDR1 MNHEY, CDR2 SVGEGT. This chain's CDR3 is CASSPWASGSTEAFF. The CDR3, as DNA: TGTGCCAGCAGTCCCTGGGCCAGCGGGTCCACTGAAGCTTTCTTT.

This clonotype was observed a few times. J is TRBJ2-7 and V is TRBV6-1; D not resolved. Germline CDR1 and CDR2: MNHNS and SASEGT. The V end was cut by 1 base, the J end by 4 bases, with 11 bases between. The CDR3 spans 14 residues. The CDR3 DNA sequence: TGTGCCAGCAGTGAAGACAGTATCTGGTACGAGCAGTACTTC. This codes for CASSEDSIWYEQYF.

This clonotype was counted at least ten times. The chain couples TRBV11-2 to TRBJ2-2; no clear D. CDR3 length: 13 amino acids. CDR1 and CDR2 from the germline V gene are SGHAT and FQNNGV. V dropped 5 bases and J dropped 0 bases, with 4 bases sitting between them. DNA for the CDR3: TGTGCCAGCAGCCCTACGAACACCGGGGAGCTGTTTTTT. Its protein product is CASSPTNTGELFF. Full variable domain (outside the CDR3, taken from reference TRBV11-2 and TRBJ2-2): EAGVAQSPRYKIIEKRQSVAFWCNPISGHATLYWYQQILGQGPKLLIQFQNNGVVDDSQLPKDRFSAERLKGVDSTLKIQPAKLEDSAVYLCASSPTNTGELFFGEGSRLTVL.

The chain employs TRBV27 and TRBJ1-4; 9 nucleotides agree with TRBD1. Trimming removed 6 bases from V and 7 bases from J; junction bases left unmatched: 12. The CDR3 is 16 amino acids. Germline CDR1 MNHEY, CDR2 SMNVEV (reference sequence). CDR3 coding DNA: TGTGCCAGCAGATTAAGGGTGGGACAGGGAATTGAAAAACTGTTTTTT. The encoded protein is CASRLRVGQGIEKLFF.

The gene calls are TRBV18 and TRBJ2-7; the match to TRBD2 covers 7 bases. CDR1 and CDR2 from the germline V gene are KGHSH and LQKENI. This CDR3 has 16 amino acids. V was clipped by 1 base and J by 0 bases; unmatched bases: 6. Here the CDR3 DNA reads TGTGCCAGCTCACCACAGGGCGGGGGTGACTCCTACGAGCAGTACTTC. Translated, it gives CASSPQGGGDSYEQYF.

This clonotype was counted only a few times. The V call is TRBV10-3, the J call TRBJ1-6; 8 bases match TRBD1. Germline lookup yields CDR1 ENHRY and CDR2 SYGVKD. Unmatched junction bases numbered 5, after V lost 2 bases and J lost 11 bases. The CDR3 is made up of 14 amino acids. The CDR3 DNA reads as TGTGCCATCAGTGAGAGTGACAGGGGTCCACCCCTCCACTTT. It yields the protein CAISESDRGPPLHF.

This clonotype has ten or more counts. This chain connects TRBV7-9 to TRBJ1-2; maybe TRBD1 (6 bases). V was cut by 1 base and J by 6 bases, with 12 bases left in between. Germline CDR1 SEHNR, CDR2 FQNEAQ (reference sequence). The CDR3 extends over 14 amino acids. CDR3 loop: CASSLVRGGDGYTF. Written as DNA, the CDR3 is TGTGCCAGCAGCTTAGTCCGGGGGGGCGATGGCTACACCTTC.

Many counts were recorded for this clonotype. The chain links TRBV11-2 to TRBJ1-1, with a weak D call TRBD1 (5 bases). This CDR3 region has 16 residues. Germline-derived CDR1 and CDR2 are SGHAT and FQNNGV. Between the trimmed V and J ends, which lost 3 bases and 6 bases, there was a span of 20 bases. The CDR3 region has the DNA TGTGCCAGCAGCTTGTTAAGGGGCCCGGGAGGCCCTGAAGCTTTCTTT. Its translation: CASSLLRGPGGPEAFF. Supplemented by reference TRBV11-2 and TRBJ1-1, the full variable domain reads EAGVAQSPRYKIIEKRQSVAFWCNPISGHATLYWYQQILGQGPKLLIQFQNNGVVDDSQLPKDRFSAERLKGVDSTLKIQPAKLEDSAVYLCASSLLRGPGGPEAFFGQGTRLTVV.

The J gene is TRBJ2-6, the V gene TRBV7-3, with D perhaps matching TRBD1 (7 bases). V was pared by 2 bases and J by 1 base, with 12 bases between. Germline CDR1 and CDR2: SGHTA and FQGTGA. The CDR3 runs 17 residues. The CDR3 coding sequence is TGTGCCAGCAGCTTAGGCGCAGGGGGGTCTGGGGCCAACGTCCTGACTTTC. Its translation is CASSLGAGGSGANVLTF.

This clonotype was found a few times. V usage is TRBV28 and J usage is TRBJ2-4, with 8 bases aligning to TRBD1. The CDR3 runs 14 residues. J lost 9 bases, V lost 6 bases, and 10 bases had no gene match. Germline lookup yields CDR1 MDHEN and CDR2 SYDVKM. CDR3 protein: CASSLGTGRGIQYF. CDR3 bases: TGTGCCAGCAGCCTGGGGACAGGCAGAGGCATTCAGTACTTC.

V is TRBV4-1 and J is TRBJ2-1; TRBD2 agrees at 9 bases. Near its end, the DNA agrees better with TRBJ2-7, so the J call may be wrong. The CDR3 consists of 16 residues. The V gene's germline CDR1 is MGHRA and CDR2 YSYEKL. The CDR3 sequence is CASSQDPSGAYNEQYF. The CDR3 nucleotides read TGCGCCAGCAGCCAAGACCCTAGCGGGGCTTACAATGAGCAGTACTTC.